In this sample, the clone carrying this T cell receptor (beta chain) turned up a few times. The antigen remains undetermined. This may arise from a read error, as a much more abundant clone is one base away. V lost 5 bases to trimming and J lost 5 bases, with 21 bases between them. The CDR3 covers 15 residues. The germline gives CDR1 DFQATT, CDR2 SNEGSKA (reference sequence). This sample is part of a study of tumor and adjacent non-tumor tissue in lung cancer. Study background: Aged about 30 to 85 years, patients included roughly ten men and 4 to 6 women with stage I to III disease. Study findings and constraints: Tumor tissue had significantly higher TCR diversity than normal lung.

RNA was extracted from bulk tissue without any cell sorting. This non-tumor lung sample came from over 3 cm beyond the tumor edge. Chemotherapy-naive patients with new lung cancer underwent thoracic surgery in China, August–late 2014. Three rounds of nested PCR, following a modified ARM-PCR protocol, produced the TCRbeta library. TCRdb re-called the multiplex PCR reads with MiXCR, one entry per CDR3 protein. The table lists some 100,000 distinct CDR3 sequences, 55% to 65% of them singletons, with roughly a fifth in the top ten. This chain links TRBV20-1 with TRBJ1-2; no reliable D call. The clonotype originates from a young man with non-small cell lung cancer. The sequenced sample consisted of distant non-tumor lung tissue. The CDR3 sequence: CSAAQIREGSYGYTF. In nucleotides, the CDR3 is TGCAGTGCTGCCCAAATTCGAGAGGGTAGTTATGGCTACACCTTC.